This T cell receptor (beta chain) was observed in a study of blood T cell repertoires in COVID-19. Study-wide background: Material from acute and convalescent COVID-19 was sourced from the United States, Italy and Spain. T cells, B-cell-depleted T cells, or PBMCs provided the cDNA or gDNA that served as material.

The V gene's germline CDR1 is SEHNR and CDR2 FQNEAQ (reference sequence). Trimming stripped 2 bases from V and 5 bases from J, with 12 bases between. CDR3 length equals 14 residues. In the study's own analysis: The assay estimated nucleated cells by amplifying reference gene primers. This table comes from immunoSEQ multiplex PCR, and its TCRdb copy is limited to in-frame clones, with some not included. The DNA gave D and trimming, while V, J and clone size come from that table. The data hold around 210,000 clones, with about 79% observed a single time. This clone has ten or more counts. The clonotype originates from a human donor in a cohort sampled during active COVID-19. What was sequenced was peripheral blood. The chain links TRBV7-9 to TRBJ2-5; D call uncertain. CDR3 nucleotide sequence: TGTGCCAGCAGCTTATCACTTATGAGGGAGACCCAGTACTTC. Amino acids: CASSLSLMRETQYF.